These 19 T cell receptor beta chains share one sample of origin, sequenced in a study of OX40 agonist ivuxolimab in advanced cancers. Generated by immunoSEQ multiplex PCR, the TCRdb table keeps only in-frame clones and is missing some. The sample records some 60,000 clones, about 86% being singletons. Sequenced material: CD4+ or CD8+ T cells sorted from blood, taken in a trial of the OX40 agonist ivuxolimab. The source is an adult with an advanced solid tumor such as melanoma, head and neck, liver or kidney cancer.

This CDR3 is CASSLQGYGYTF. The CDR3 bases are TGTGCCAGCAGTCTACAGGGTTATGGCTACACCTTC. This sequence joins TRBV28 and TRBJ1-2; D is perhaps TRBD1 (6 bases). V was shortened by 5 bases and J by 5 bases, with 9 bases between the two germline ends. Germline-derived CDR1 and CDR2 are MDHEN and SYDVKM. The CDR3 totals 12 residues.

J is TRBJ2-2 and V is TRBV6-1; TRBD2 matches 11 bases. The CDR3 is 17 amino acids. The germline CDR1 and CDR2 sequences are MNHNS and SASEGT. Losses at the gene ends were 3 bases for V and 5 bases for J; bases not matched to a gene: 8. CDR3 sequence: CASSEFVAGGNTGELFF. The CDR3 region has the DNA TGTGCCAGCAGTGAGTTCGTAGCGGGGGGGAATACCGGGGAGCTGTTTTTT.

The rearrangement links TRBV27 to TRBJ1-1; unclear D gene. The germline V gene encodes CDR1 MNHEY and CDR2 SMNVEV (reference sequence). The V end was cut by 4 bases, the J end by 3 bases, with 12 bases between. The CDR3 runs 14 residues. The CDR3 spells CASSSITQDTEAFF. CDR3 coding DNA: TGTGCCAGCAGTTCGATTACGCAGGACACTGAAGCTTTCTTT.

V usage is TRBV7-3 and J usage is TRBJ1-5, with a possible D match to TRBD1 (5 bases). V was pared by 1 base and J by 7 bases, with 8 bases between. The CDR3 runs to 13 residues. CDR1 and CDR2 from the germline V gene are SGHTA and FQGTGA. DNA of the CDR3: TGTGCCAGCAGCTTAATGGAGGGGCAGCCCCAGCATTTT. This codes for CASSLMEGQPQHF.

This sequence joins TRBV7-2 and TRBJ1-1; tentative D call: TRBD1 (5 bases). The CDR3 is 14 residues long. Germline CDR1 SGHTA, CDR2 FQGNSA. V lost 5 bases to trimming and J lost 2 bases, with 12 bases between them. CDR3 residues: CASSPVGQNTEAFF. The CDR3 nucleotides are TGTGCCAGCAGCCCGGTGGGGCAAAACACTGAAGCTTTCTTT.

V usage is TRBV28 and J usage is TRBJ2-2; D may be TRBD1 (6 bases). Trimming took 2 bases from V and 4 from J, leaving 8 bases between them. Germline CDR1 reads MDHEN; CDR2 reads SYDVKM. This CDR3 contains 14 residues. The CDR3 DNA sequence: TGTGCCAGCAGTTTAAGACAGGCCACCGGGGAGCTGTTTTTT. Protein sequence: CASSLRQATGELFF.

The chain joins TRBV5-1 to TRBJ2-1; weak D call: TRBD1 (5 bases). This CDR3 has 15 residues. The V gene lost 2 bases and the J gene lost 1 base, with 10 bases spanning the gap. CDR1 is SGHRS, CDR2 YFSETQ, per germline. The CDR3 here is CASSFPGSSYNEQFF. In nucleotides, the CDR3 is TGCGCCAGCAGCTTCCCAGGGTCTTCCTACAATGAGCAGTTCTTC.

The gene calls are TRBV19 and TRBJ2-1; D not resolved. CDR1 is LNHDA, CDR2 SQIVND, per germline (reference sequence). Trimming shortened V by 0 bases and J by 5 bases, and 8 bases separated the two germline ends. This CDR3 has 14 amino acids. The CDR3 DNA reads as TGTGCCAGTAGTATAGATTTAAATAACAATGAGCAGTTCTTC. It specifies CASSIDLNNNEQFF.

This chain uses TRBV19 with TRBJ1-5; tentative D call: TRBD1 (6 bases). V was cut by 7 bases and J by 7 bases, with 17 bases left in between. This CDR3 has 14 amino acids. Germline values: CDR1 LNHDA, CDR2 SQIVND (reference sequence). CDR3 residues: CASIPRGGRQPQHF. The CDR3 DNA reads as TGTGCCAGTATTCCTCGGGGGGGCAGGCAGCCCCAGCATTTT.

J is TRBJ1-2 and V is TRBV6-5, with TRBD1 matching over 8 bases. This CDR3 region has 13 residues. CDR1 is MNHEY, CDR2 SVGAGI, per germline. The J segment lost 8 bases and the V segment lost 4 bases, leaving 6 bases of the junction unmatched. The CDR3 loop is CASSFYRGMGYTF. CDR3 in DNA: TGTGCCAGCAGTTTTTACAGGGGGATGGGCTACACCTTC.

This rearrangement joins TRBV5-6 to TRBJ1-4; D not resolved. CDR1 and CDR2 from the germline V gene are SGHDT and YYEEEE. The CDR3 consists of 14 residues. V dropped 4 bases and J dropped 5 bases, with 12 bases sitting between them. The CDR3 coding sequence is TGTGCCAGCAGCCTTGGTGGGAAAAATGAAAAACTGTTTTTT. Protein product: CASSLGGKNEKLFF.

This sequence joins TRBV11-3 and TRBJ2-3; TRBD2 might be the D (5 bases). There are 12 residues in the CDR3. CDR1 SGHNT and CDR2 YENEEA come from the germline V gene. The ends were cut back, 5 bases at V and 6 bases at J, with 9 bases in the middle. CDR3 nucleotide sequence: TGTGCCAGCAGCATCGGCGGGGATACGCAGTATTTT. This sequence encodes CASSIGGDTQYF.

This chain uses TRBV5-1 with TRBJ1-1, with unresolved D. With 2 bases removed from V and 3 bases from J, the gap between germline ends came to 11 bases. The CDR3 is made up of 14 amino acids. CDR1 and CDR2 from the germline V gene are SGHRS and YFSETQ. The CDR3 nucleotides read TGCGCCAGCAGCTTTACAGAGGGCTACACTGAAGCTTTCTTT. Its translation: CASSFTEGYTEAFF.

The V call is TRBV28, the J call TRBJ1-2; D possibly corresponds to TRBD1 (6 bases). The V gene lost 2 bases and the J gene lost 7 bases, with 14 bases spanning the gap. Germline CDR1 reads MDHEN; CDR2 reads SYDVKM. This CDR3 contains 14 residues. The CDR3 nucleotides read TGTGCCAGCAGTTTAAATTTCGAACAGGGTGGCTACACCTTC. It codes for CASSLNFEQGGYTF.

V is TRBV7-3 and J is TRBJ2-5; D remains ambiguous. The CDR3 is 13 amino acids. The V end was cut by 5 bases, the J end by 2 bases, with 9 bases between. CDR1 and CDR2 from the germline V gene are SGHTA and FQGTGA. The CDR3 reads CASSILPQETQYF. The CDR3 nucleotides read TGTGCCAGCAGCATTCTCCCACAAGAGACCCAGTACTTC.

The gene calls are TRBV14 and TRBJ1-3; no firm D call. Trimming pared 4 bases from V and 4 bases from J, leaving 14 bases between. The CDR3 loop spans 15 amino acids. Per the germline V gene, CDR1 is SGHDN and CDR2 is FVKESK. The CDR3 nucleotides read TGTGCCAGCAGCCGAAATTGGTTCGGCGGAAACACCATATATTTT. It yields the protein CASSRNWFGGNTIYF. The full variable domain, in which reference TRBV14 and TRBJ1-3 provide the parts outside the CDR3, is EAGVTQFPSHSVIEKGQTVTLRCDPISGHDNLYWYRRVMGKEIKFLLHFVKESKQDESGMPNNRFLAERTGGTYSTLKVQPAELEDSGVYFCASSRNWFGGNTIYFGEGSWLTVV.

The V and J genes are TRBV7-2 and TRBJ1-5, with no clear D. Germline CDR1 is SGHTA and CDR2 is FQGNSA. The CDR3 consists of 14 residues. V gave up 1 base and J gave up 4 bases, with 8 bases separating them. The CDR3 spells CASSLEVENQPQHF. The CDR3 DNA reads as TGTGCCAGCAGCTTAGAGGTGGAAAATCAGCCCCAGCATTTT.

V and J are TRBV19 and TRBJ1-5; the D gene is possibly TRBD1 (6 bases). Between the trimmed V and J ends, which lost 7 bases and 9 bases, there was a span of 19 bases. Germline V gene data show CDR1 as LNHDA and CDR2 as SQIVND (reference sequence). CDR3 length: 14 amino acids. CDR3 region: CASTPPNQGGPQHF. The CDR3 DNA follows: TGTGCCAGTACCCCCCCTAACCAAGGGGGGCCCCAGCATTTT.

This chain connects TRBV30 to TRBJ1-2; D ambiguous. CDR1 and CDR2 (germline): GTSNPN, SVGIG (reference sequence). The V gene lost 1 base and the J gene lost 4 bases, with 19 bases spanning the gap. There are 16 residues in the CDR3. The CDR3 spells CAWSAPPRAAVYGYTF. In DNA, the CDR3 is TGTGCCTGGAGTGCCCCCCCGCGGGCCGCGGTCTATGGCTACACCTTC.